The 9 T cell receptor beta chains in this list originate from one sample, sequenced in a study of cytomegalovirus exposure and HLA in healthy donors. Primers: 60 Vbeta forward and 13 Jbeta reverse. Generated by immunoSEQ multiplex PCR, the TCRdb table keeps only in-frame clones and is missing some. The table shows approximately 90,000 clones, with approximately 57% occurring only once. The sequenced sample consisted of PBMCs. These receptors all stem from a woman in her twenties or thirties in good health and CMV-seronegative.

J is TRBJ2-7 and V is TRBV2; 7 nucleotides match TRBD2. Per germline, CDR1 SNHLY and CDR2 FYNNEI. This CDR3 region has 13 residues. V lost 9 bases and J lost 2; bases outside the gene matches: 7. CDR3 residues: CARKRDGAYEQYF. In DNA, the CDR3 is TGTGCCAGGAAGCGGGACGGCGCCTACGAGCAGTACTTC.

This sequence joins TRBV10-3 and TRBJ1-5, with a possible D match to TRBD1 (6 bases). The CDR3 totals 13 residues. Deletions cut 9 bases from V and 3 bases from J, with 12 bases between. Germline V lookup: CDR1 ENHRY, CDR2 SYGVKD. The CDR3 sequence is CAIQGGDNQPQHF. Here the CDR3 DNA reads TGTGCCATACAAGGGGGGGACAATCAGCCCCAGCATTTT.

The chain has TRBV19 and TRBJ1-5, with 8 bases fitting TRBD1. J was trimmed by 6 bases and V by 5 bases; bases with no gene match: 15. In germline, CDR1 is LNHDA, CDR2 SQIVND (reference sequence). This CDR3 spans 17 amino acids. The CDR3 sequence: CASSVPDRAPFIQPQHF. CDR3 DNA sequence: TGTGCCAGTAGTGTTCCGGACAGGGCCCCTTTTATTCAGCCCCAGCATTTT.

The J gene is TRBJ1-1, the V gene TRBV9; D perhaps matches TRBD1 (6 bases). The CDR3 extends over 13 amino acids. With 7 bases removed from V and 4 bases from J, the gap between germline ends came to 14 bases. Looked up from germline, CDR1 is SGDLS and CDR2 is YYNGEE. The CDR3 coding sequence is TGTGCCAGCGGAGGGGGGGGTGGCACTGAAGCTTTCTTT. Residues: CASGGGGGTEAFF.

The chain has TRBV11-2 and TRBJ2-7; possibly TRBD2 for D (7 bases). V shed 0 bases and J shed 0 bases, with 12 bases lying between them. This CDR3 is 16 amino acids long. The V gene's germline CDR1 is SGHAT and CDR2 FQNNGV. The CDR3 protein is CASSLEAGASSYEQYF. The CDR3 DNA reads TGTGCCAGCAGCTTAGAGGCGGGGGCAAGCTCCTACGAGCAGTACTTC.

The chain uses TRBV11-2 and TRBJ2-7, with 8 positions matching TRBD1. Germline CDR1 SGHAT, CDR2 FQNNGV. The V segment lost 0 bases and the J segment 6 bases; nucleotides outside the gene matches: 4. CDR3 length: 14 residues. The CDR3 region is CASSLDRGRIEQYF. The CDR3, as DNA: TGTGCCAGCAGCTTAGACAGGGGGCGTATCGAGCAGTACTTC.

CDR3 DNA sequence: TGCGCCAGCAGCTGGACAGGGTTCGATGGCTACACCTTC. It codes for CASSWTGFDGYTF. The chain employs TRBV5-1 and TRBJ1-2; 8 bases agree with TRBD1. The CDR3 sequence is 13 residues long. Germline V gene data show CDR1 as SGHRS and CDR2 as YFSETQ. The ends lost 3 bases at V and 6 bases at J; junction bases unmatched: 4.

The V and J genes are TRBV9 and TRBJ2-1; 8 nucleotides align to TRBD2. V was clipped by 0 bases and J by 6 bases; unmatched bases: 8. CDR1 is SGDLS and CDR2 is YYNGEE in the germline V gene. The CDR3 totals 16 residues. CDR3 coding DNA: TGTGCCAGCAGCGTAGACCCAGCGGGGGTAGCCAATGAGCAGTTCTTC. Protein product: CASSVDPAGVANEQFF.

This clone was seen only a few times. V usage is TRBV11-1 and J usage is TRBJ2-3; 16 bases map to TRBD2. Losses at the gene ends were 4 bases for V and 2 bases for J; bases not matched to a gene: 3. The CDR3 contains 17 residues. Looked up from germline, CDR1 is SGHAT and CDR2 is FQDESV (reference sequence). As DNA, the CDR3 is TGTGCCAGCAGCTGGGGGACTAGCGGGGGGGCCACAGATACGCAGTATTTT. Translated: CASSWGTSGGATDTQYF.